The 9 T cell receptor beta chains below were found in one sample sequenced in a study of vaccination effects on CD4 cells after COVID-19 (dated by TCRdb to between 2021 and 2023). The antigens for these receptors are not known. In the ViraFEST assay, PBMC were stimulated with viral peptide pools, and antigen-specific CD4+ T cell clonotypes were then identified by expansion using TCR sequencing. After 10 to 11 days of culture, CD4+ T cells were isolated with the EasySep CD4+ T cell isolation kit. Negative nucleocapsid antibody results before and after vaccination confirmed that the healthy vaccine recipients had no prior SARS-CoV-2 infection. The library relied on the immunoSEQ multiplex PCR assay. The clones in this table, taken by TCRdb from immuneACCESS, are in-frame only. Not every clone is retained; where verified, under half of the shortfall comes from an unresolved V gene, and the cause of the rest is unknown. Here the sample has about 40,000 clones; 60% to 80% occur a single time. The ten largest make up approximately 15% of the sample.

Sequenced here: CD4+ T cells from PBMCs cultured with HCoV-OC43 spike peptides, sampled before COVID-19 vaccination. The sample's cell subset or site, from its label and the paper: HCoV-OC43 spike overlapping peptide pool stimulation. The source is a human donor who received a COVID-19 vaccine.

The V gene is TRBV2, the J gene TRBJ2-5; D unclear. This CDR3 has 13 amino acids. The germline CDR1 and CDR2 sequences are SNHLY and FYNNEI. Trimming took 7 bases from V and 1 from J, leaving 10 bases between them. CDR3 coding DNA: TGTGCCAGCAATAGGGTGGTCCAAGAGACCCAGTACTTC. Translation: CASNRVVQETQYF.

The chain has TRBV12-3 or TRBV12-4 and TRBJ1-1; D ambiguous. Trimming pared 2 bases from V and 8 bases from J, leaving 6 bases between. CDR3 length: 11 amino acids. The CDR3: CASSLSREAFF. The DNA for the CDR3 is TGTGCCAGCAGTTTATCCAGGGAAGCTTTCTTT.

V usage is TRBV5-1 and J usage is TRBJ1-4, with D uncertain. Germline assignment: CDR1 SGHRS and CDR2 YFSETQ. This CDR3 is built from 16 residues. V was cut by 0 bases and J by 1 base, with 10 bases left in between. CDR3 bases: TGCGCCAGCAGCTTGGAAGGGATCCGAACTAATGAAAAACTGTTTTTT. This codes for CASSLEGIRTNEKLFF. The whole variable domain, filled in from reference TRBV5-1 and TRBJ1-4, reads KAGVTQTPRYLIKTRGQQVTLSCSPISGHRSVSWYQQTPGQGLQFLFEYFSETQRNKGNFPGRFSGRQFSNSRSEMNVSTLELGDSALYLCASSLEGIRTNEKLFFGSGTQLSVL.

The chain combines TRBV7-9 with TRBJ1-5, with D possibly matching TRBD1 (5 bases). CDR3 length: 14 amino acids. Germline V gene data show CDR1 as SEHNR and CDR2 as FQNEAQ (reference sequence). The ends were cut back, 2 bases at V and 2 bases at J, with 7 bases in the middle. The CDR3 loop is CASSLRGGNQPQHF. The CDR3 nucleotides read TGTGCCAGCAGCTTAAGGGGTGGCAATCAGCCCCAGCATTTT.

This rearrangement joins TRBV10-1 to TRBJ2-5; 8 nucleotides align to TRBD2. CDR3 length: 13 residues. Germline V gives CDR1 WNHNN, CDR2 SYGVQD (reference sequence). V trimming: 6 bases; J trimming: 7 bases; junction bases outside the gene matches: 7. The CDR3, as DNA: TGCGCCAGCAGCAAGACAAGCGGGGGGACCCAGTACTTC. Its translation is CASSKTSGGTQYF.

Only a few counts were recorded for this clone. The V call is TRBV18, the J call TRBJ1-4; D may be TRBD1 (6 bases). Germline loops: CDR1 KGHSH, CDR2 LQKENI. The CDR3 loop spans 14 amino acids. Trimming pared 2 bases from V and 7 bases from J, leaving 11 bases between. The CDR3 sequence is CASSPDDRSEKLFF. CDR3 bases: TGTGCCAGCTCACCAGATGACAGGTCTGAAAAACTGTTTTTT.

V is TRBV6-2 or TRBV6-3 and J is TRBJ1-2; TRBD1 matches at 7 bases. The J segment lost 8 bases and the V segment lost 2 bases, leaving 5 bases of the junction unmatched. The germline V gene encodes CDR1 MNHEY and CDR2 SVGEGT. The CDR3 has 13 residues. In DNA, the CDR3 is TGTGCCAGCAGTTACGGGACAGCTGAGGGCTACACCTTC. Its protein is CASSYGTAEGYTF.

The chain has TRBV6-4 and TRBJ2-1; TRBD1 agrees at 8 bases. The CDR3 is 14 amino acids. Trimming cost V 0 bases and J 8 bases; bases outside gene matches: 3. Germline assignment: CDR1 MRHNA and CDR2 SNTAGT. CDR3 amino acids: CASSDSTGVDEQFF. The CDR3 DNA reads TGTGCCAGCAGTGACTCGACAGGGGTCGATGAGCAGTTCTTC.

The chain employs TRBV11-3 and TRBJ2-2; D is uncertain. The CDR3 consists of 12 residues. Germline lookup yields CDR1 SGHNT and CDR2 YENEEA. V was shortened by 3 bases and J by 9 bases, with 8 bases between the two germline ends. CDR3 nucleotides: TGTGCCAGCAGCTTCAAACACCGGGAGCTGTTTTTT. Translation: CASSFKHRELFF.